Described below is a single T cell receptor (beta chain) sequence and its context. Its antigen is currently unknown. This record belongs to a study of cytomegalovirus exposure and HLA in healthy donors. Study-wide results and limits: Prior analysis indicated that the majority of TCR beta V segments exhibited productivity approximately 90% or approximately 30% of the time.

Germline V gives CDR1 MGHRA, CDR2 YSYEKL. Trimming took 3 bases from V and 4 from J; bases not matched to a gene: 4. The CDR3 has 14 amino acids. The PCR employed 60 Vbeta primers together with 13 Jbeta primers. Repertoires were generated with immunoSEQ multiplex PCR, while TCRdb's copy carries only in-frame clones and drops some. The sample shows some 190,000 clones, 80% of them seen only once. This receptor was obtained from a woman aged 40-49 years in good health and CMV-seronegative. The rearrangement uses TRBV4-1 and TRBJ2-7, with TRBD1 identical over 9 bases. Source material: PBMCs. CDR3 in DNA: TGCGCCAGCAGCCACCGGGACAGGGAATACGAGCAGTACTTC. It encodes CASSHRDREYEQYF.